This entry lists 16 T cell receptor beta chains sequenced from one sample in a study of cytomegalovirus exposure and HLA in healthy donors. With 60 Vbeta and 13 Jbeta primers, the PCR was carried out. Data came from immunoSEQ multiplex PCR; TCRdb stores just in-frame clones and leaves some out. This table lists fewer than 100,000 clones. Material: PBMCs. All receptors come from a woman in her sixties or seventies in good health and CMV-seronegative.

This chain uses TRBV5-5 with TRBJ2-5, with 10 bases that match TRBD1. The V and J ends lost 4 bases and 2 bases, in that order; junction bases with no gene match: 2. CDR3 size: 14 residues. The germline gives CDR1 SGHKS, CDR2 YYEKEE (reference sequence). The CDR3 loop reads CASSVGQGQETQYF. In DNA form, the CDR3 reads TGTGCCAGCAGCGTGGGACAGGGGCAAGAGACCCAGTACTTC.

V is TRBV4-1 and J is TRBJ2-1, with 7 bases matching TRBD2. Trimming took 0 bases from V and 0 from J; bases not matched to a gene: 2. This CDR3 region has 16 residues. Per the germline V gene, CDR1 is MGHRA and CDR2 is YSYEKL. CDR3 coding DNA: TGCGCCAGCAGCCAAGATACGGGAGGCTCCTACAATGAGCAGTTCTTC. Its translation is CASSQDTGGSYNEQFF.

The CDR3 region is CASSSGQTTDTQYF. The CDR3 DNA reads as TGCGCCAGCAGCTCAGGACAGACCACAGATACGCAGTATTTT. V and J are TRBV5-1 and TRBJ2-3; maybe TRBD1 (6 bases). This CDR3 is 14 amino acids long. Germline CDR1 SGHRS, CDR2 YFSETQ. V lost 3 bases to trimming and J lost 2 bases, with 10 bases between them.

The rearrangement joins TRBV19 to TRBJ1-3; tentatively, D is TRBD1 (5 bases). Germline CDR1 and CDR2: LNHDA and SQIVND (reference sequence). The CDR3 length is 15 residues. Trimming cost V 3 bases and J 5 bases, with 14 bases left between them. CDR3 nucleotide sequence: TGTGCCAGTAGTATCCAGGGAAGGGGTAGAAACACCATATATTTT. Translating gives CASSIQGRGRNTIYF.

This chain connects TRBV2 to TRBJ1-2; weak D call: TRBD1 (6 bases). There are 13 residues in the CDR3. Germline V gives CDR1 SNHLY, CDR2 FYNNEI. The V end lost 7 bases, the J end lost 8 bases, and 17 bases lay between the germline ends. In DNA form, the CDR3 reads TGTGCCAGCACCCCAGGGGCGGGGGGCGGCTACACCTTC. As protein: CASTPGAGGGYTF.

This chain links TRBV6-5 with TRBJ2-1; TRBD1 is a possible D gene (6 bases). CDR3 length: 15 residues. V dropped 6 bases and J dropped 0 bases, with 12 bases sitting between them. Germline V gene data show CDR1 as MNHEY and CDR2 as SVGAGI. The CDR3 DNA is TGTGCCAGCAGCCTAAAAGGGGGCTCCTACAATGAGCAGTTCTTC. It yields the protein CASSLKGGSYNEQFF.

V gene TRBV7-9 combines with J gene TRBJ2-3; unclear D gene. CDR1 SEHNR and CDR2 FQNEAQ come from the germline V gene (reference sequence). V was trimmed by 5 bases and J by 0 bases, leaving 3 bases between them. This CDR3 spans 12 amino acids. The CDR3 loop is CASSPSTDTQYF. CDR3 sequence (DNA): TGTGCCAGCAGCCCTAGCACAGATACGCAGTATTTT. The entire variable domain, with the rest obtained from reference TRBV7-9 and TRBJ2-3, is as follows: DTGVSQNPRHKITKRGQNVTFRCDPISEHNRLYWYRQTLGQGPEFLTYFQNEAQLEKSRLLSDRFSAERPKGSFSTLEIQRTEQGDSAMYLCASSPSTDTQYFGPGTRLTVL.

The gene calls are TRBV5-1 and TRBJ2-5; D is unclear. CDR1 is SGHRS and CDR2 is YFSETQ in the germline V gene. This CDR3 region has 11 residues. V lost 2 bases to trimming and J lost 5 bases, with 4 bases between them. The CDR3 region has the DNA TGCGCCAGCAGCTTAGAGGAGACCCAGTACTTC. Protein product: CASSLEETQYF. Full variable domain (missing parts from reference TRBV5-1 and TRBJ2-5): KAGVTQTPRYLIKTRGQQVTLSCSPISGHRSVSWYQQTPGQGLQFLFEYFSETQRNKGNFPGRFSGRQFSNSRSEMNVSTLELGDSALYLCASSLEETQYFGPGTRLLVL.

This chain links TRBV30 with TRBJ2-4; no clear D gene. The CDR3 consists of 12 residues. Germline V gives CDR1 GTSNPN, CDR2 SVGIG (reference sequence). V gave up 3 bases and J gave up 1 base, with 4 bases separating them. As DNA, the CDR3 is TGTGCCTGGAGGAGTGCCAAAAACATTCAGTACTTC. It yields the protein CAWRSAKNIQYF.

The genes are TRBV4-1 and TRBJ2-3; tentatively, D is TRBD2 (6 bases). Germline V gene sequence: CDR1 MGHRA, CDR2 YSYEKL. The CDR3 has 16 residues. V shed 2 bases and J shed 1 base, with 13 bases lying between them. The CDR3 is CASSQQIVAGTDTQYF. The DNA of the CDR3 is TGCGCCAGCAGCCAACAAATCGTAGCGGGCACAGATACGCAGTATTTT.

The J gene is TRBJ2-5, the V gene TRBV27, with D possibly being TRBD1 (6 bases). Per germline, CDR1 MNHEY and CDR2 SMNVEV (reference sequence). CDR3 size: 16 residues. V was shortened by 8 bases and J by 5 bases, with 24 bases between the two germline ends. The CDR3 DNA reads as TGTGCCAGCTCCGGCGTTGCCGCAGGGGCGGAGGAGACCCAGTACTTC. Its protein is CASSGVAAGAEETQYF.

CDR3 nucleotide sequence: TGTGCCAGCAGCGACCGAATAAGAGACACTGAAGCTTTCTTT. Translating gives CASSDRIRDTEAFF. This rearrangement joins TRBV9 to TRBJ1-1; no clear D. CDR1 is SGDLS, CDR2 YYNGEE, per germline. Deletions cut 3 bases from V and 3 bases from J, with 12 bases between. The length of the CDR3 is 14 residues.

V is TRBV6-5 and J is TRBJ2-1, with 11 nucleotides matching TRBD2. The CDR3 is made up of 16 amino acids. V lost 2 bases, J lost 7 bases, and 7 bases stayed unmatched. Looked up from germline, CDR1 is MNHEY and CDR2 is SVGAGI. Here the CDR3 reads CASSYLSGTSGNEQFF. The CDR3 DNA reads as TGTGCCAGCAGTTACCTCTCCGGGACTAGCGGAAATGAGCAGTTCTTC.

The rearrangement joins TRBV11-2 to TRBJ2-3, with 8 bases aligning to TRBD1. After removal of 5 bases from V and 2 bases from J, the junction contained 9 bases not matched to a gene. Germline values: CDR1 SGHAT, CDR2 FQNNGV. The CDR3 is 16 amino acids. The CDR3 nucleotides read TGTGCCAGCAGCATTACGCCGGGACAGGACACAGATACGCAGTATTTT. Protein sequence: CASSITPGQDTDTQYF.

This chain joins TRBV29-1 and TRBJ2-3; D gene unclear. The CDR3 spans 14 residues. CDR1 and CDR2 (germline): SQVTM, ANQGSEA. V was trimmed by 6 bases and J by 1 base, leaving 14 bases between them. As DNA, the CDR3 is TGCAGCGTAGTCAGGTCGGTCGGCACAGATACGCAGTATTTT. Translation: CSVVRSVGTDTQYF.

V usage is TRBV7-2 and J usage is TRBJ2-7; 7 bases fit TRBD2. CDR3 length: 16 amino acids. Germline CDR1 SGHTA, CDR2 FQGNSA. J was trimmed by 4 bases and V by 5 bases; bases with no gene match: 14. For the CDR3, the DNA is TGTGCCAGCAGCCCTAGCCCAAGCGGGGCGGGATACGAGCAGTACTTC. This translates into CASSPSPSGAGYEQYF.